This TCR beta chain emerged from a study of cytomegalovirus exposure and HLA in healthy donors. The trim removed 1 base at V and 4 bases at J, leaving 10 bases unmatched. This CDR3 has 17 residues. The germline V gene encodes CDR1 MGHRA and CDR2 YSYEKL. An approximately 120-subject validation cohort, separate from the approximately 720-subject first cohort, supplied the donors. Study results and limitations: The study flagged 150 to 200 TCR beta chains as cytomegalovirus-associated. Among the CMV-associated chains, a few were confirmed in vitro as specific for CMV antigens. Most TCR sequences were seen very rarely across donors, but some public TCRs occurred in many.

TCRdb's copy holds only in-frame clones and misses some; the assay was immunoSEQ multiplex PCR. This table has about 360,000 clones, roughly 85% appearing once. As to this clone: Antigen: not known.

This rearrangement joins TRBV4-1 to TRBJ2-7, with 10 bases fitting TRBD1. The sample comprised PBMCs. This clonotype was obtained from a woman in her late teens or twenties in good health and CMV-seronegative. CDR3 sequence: CASSQVPGTGVVYEQYF. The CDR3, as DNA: TGCGCCAGCAGCCAAGTCCCCGGGACAGGGGTGGTTTACGAGCAGTACTTC.